The source of this T cell receptor beta chain is a study of shared clonotypes between healthy human individuals. Comments on this clone: Its antigen is as yet unknown.

Study results and limitations: The naive CD4 repertoires of a handful of donors were compared, and around 5% of clonotypes were shared. Investigators collected only blood, and repertoires in tissues likely differ.

Profiling relied on immunoSEQ multiplex PCR, and the TCRdb table lists in-frame clones only, not all of them. The repertoire holds roughly 680,000 clones, over 55% seen once, with under 2% in the top ten. CDR3 length equals 15 residues. Germline V lookup: CDR1 MNHEY, CDR2 SVGAGI. The V and J ends lost 5 bases and 1 base respectively, with 13 bases between them. The origin of this receptor is a woman in her 30s in good health. The chain carries TRBV6-5 and TRBJ2-3, with D possibly being TRBD2 (6 bases). Input material: memory CD4+ T cells sorted from blood. Regarding subset: CD45RA-negative fraction. The CDR3: CASSRDSTGTDTQYF. Written as DNA, the CDR3 is TGTGCCAGCAGTCGGGACTCGACTGGCACAGATACGCAGTATTTT.